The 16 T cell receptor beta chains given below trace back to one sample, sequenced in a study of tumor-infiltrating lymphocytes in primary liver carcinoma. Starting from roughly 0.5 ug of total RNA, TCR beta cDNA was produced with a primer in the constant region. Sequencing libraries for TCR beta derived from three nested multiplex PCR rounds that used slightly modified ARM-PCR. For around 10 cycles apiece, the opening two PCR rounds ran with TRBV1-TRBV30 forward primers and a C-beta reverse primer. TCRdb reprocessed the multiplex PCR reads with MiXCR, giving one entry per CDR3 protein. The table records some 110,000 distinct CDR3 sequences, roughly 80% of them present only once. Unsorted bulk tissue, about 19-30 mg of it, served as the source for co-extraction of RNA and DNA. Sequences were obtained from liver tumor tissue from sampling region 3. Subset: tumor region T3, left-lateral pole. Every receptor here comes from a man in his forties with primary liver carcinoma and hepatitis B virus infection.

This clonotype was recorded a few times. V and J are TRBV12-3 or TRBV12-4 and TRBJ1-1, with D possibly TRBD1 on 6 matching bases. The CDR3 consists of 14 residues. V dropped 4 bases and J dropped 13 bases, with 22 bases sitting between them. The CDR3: CASSSGDSNTEVFF. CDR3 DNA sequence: TGTGCCAGCAGTTCAGGGGATTCGAACACTGAGGTTTTCTTT.

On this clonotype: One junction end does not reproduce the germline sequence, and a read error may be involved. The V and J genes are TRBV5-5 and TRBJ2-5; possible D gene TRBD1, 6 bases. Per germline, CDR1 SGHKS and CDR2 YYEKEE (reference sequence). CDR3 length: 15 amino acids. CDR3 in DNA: TGTGACAGCAGCTTAGCCAAAACAGGGCGAGAGACCCAGTACTTC. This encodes CDSSLAKTGRETQYF.

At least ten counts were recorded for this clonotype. For the CDR3, the DNA is TGCAGCGTTGATCCAGGGAGGTTTTTGAGGGAGCAGTTCTTC. This codes for CSVDPGRFLREQFF. The chain joins TRBV29-1 to TRBJ2-1; tentatively, D is TRBD2 (6 bases). V was clipped by 3 bases and J by 10 bases, with 19 bases between them. The germline gives CDR1 SQVTM, CDR2 ANQGSEA. This CDR3 has 14 amino acids.

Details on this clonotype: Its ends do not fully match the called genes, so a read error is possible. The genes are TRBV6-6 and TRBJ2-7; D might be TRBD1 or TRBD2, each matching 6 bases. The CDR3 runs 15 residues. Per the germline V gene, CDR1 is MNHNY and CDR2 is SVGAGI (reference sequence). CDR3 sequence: CASRYPEGGGDERYF. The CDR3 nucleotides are TGTGCCAGCAGATACCCCGAAGGGGGAGGAGACGAGCGGTACTTC.

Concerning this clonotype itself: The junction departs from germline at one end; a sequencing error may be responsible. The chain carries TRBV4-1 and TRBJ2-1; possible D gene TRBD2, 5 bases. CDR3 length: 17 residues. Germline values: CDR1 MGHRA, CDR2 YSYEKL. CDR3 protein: CASCQELEVPPYNEQFF. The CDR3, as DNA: TGCGCCAGCTGCCAGGAACTGGAGGTCCCTCCCTACAATGAACAGTTCTTC.

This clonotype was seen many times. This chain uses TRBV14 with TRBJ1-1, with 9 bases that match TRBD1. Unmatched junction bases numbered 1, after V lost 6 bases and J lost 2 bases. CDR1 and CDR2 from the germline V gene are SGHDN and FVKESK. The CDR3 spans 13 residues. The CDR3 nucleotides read TGTGCCAGCAGGGACAGGGGAAACACTGAAGCTTTCTTT. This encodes CASRDRGNTEAFF.

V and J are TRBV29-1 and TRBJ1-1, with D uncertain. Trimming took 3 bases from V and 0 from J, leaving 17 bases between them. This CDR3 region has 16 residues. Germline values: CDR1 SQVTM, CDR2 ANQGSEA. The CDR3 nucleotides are TGCAGCGTTGACACGGGAAAGACCATCATGAACACTGAAGCTTTCTTT. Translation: CSVDTGKTIMNTEAFF.

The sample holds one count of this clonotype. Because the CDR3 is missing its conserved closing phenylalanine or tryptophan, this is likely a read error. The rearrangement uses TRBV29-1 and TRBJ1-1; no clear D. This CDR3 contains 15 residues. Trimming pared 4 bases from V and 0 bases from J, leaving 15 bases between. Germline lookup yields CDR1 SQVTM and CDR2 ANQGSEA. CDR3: CSVGSGWGLNTEAFL. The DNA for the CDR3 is TGCAGCGTTGGATCCGGATGGGGTTTGAACACTGAAGCTTTCCTT.

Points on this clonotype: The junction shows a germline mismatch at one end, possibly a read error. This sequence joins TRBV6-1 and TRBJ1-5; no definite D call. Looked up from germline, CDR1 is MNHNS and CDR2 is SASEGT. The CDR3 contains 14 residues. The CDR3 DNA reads TGTGCCAGCAGTGTGGTGAGGGAAAAGGCGCCCCGGCATTTT. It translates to CASSVVREKAPRHF.

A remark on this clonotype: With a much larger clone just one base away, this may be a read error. DNA of the CDR3: TGTGCCACCAGTGACCCGACAGGGTCTGGGGAGATCCAGTACTTC. It codes for CATSDPTGSGEIQYF. The chain couples TRBV24-1 to TRBJ2-5; 7 bases are shared with TRBD1. CDR1 and CDR2 (germline): KGHDR, SFDVKD. The CDR3 spans 15 residues.

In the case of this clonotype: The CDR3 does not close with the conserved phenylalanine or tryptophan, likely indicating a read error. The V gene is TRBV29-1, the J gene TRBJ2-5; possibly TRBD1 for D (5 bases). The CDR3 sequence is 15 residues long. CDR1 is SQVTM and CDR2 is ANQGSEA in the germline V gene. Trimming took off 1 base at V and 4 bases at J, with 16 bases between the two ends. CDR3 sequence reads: CSVEADSGRAETQYS. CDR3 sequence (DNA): TGCAGCGTTGAAGCCGACAGTGGGCGAGCAGAGACCCAGTACTCC.

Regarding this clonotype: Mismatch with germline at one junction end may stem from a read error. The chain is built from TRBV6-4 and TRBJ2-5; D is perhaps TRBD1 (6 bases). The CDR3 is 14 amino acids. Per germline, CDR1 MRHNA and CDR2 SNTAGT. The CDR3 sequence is CASSVPGQQETHYF. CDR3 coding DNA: TGTGCCAGCAGTGTTCCGGGACAACAAGAGACCCATTACTTC.

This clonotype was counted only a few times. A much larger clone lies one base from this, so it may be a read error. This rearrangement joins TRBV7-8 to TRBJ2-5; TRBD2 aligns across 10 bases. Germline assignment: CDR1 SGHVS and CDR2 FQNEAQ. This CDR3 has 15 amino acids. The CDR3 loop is CVSSFSRAGGETQYF. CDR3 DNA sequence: TGTGTCAGCAGCTTTAGTAGAGCGGGAGGGGAGACCCAGTACTTC.

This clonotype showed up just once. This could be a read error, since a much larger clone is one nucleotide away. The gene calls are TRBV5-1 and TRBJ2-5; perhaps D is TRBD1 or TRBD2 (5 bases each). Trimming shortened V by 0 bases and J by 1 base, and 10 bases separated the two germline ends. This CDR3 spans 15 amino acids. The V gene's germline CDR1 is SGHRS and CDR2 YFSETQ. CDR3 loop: CASSLGTGTQETQYF. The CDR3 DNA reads TGCGCCAGCAGCTTGGGGACCGGGACCCAAGAGACCCAGTACTTC.

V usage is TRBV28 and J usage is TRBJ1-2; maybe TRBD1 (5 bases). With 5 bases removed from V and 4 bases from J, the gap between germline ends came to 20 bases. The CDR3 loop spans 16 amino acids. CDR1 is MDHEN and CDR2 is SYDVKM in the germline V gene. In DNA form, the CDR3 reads TGTGCCAGCAGTACACCCCCCGAGACCGGGACCTATGGCTACACCTTC. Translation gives CASSTPPETGTYGYTF.

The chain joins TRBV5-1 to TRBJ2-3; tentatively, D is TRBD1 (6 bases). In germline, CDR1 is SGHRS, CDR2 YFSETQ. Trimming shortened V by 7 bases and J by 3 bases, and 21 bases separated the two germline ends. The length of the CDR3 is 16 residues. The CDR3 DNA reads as TGCGCCAGCGGCTCGAACGGCAGGGGATGTACAGATACGCAGTATTTT. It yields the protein CASGSNGRGCTDTQYF.